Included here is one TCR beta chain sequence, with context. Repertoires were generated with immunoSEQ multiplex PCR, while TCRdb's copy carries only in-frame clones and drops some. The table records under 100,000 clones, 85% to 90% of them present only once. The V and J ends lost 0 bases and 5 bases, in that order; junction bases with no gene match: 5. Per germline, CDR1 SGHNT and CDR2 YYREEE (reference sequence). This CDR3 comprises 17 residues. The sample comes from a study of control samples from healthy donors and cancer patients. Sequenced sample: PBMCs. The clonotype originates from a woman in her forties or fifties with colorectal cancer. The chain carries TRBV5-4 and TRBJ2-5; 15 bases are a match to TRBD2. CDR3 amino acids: CASSLEGTSGGRETQYF. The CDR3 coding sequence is TGTGCCAGCAGCTTGGAAGGGACTAGCGGGGGGAGGGAGACCCAGTACTTC.